The clone carrying this T cell receptor (beta chain) was observed at least ten times. Its antigen is currently unknown. Within the library, unique molecular identifiers were attached to each individual cDNA molecule. MiXCR, run by TCRdb on the RACE reads, gives a single entry per CDR3 protein. The sample shows under 55,000 distinct CDR3 sequences, 8% to 10% of them seen only once. The sample comes from a study of human T cells and chemical hapten exposure. Study details: Variability of per-sample TCR yields stemmed mainly from small differences in pooled library volume. Points from the study as a whole: No alteration of TCRs above 1 in 1000 frequency was seen with DPC sensitization.

Time point defined: patch test 3, about 24 weeks after DPC sensitization. Treatment: therapeutic diphenylcyclopropenone sensitization with weekly scalp DPC. Alopecia patients deemed DPC-suitable, aged 18 to 70, excluding pregnancy. Sequencing used whole blood, obtained in connection with sensitization to the hapten diphenylcyclopropenone (DPC). This clonotype originated in a woman between 40 and 55 years old with alopecia areata. Some clones in this sample may be carry-over from other donors' samples.

The CDR3 protein is CASSGDRGRRSDTQYF. Here the CDR3 DNA reads TGTGCCAGCAGCGGTGACAGGGGGCGTCGCTCAGATACGCAGTATTTT. V and J are TRBV28 and TRBJ2-3, with 10 bases that match TRBD1. This CDR3 is 16 amino acids long. V was pared by 6 bases and J by 4 bases, with 10 bases of the junction left unmatched. Germline CDR1 and CDR2: MDHEN and SYDVKM.